The 30 T cell receptor beta chains given below trace back to one sample, sequenced in a study of blood T cell repertoires in COVID-19. Data came from immunoSEQ multiplex PCR; TCRdb stores just in-frame clones and leaves some out. There are about 230,000 clones in the sample; 84% occur only once, and approximately 2% lies in the top ten. Material: peripheral blood. Receptors were obtained from a man in his forties or fifties who had recovered from COVID-19.

As regards this clone: Other nucleotide sequences from this sample produce the same CDR3. V usage is TRBV18 and J usage is TRBJ1-5, with 7 positions matching TRBD1. Germline-derived CDR1 and CDR2 are KGHSH and LQKENI. This CDR3 spans 13 amino acids. The V and J ends lost 3 bases and 5 bases, in that order; junction bases with no gene match: 1. The CDR3 loop reads CASSPQGDQPQHF. The CDR3, as DNA: TGTGCCAGCTCACCCCAGGGGGATCAGCCCCAGCATTTT. Together with reference TRBV18 and TRBJ1-5, the CDR3 gives the full variable domain: NAGVMQNPRHLVRRRGQEARLRCSPMKGHSHVYWYRQLPEEGLKFMVYLQKENIIDESGMPKERFSAEFPKEGPSILRIQQVVRGDSAAYFCASSPQGDQPQHFGDGTRLSIL.

The chain couples TRBV7-6 to TRBJ1-3; no definite D call. Trimming left V 1 base short and J 0 bases short, with 13 bases between. From germline, CDR1 is SGHVS and CDR2 FNYEAQ. The CDR3 is made up of 17 amino acids. CDR3 region: CASSLVPTGDSGNTIYF. CDR3 coding DNA: TGTGCCAGCAGCTTAGTCCCTACGGGAGACTCTGGAAACACCATATATTTT.

There are a few counts of this clone. The V and J genes are TRBV6-5 and TRBJ1-2; perhaps TRBD1 as D (5 bases). CDR1 MNHEY and CDR2 SVGAGI come from the germline V gene. The CDR3 length is 15 residues. V lost 2 bases, J lost 4 bases, and 14 bases lay in between. CDR3 amino acids: CASSYGPHGGYGYTF. CDR3 coding DNA: TGTGCCAGCAGTTACGGTCCTCACGGGGGCTATGGCTACACCTTC.

This chain uses TRBV6-5 with TRBJ1-4; 8 bases are shared with TRBD1. V gave up 4 bases and J gave up 8 bases; unmatched junction bases: 3. The CDR3 runs 13 residues. CDR1 and CDR2 (germline): MNHEY, SVGAGI. CDR3 DNA: TGTGCCAGCAGTTCGGACAGGGCGGAAAAACTGTTTTTT. It codes for CASSSDRAEKLFF.

J is TRBJ2-1 and V is TRBV6-2 or TRBV6-3, with TRBD2 identical over 12 bases. The CDR3 runs to 20 residues. J gave up 0 bases and V 3 bases, and 12 bases lay outside the gene matches. The germline V gene has CDR1 MNHEY and CDR2 SVGEGT. CDR3 in amino acids: CASSYASGRVVVASYNEQFF. The CDR3 DNA is TGTGCCAGCAGTTATGCTAGCGGGAGGGTAGTAGTAGCCTCCTACAATGAGCAGTTCTTC.

V and J are TRBV18 and TRBJ1-2; D might be TRBD1 (5 bases). Germline V lookup: CDR1 KGHSH, CDR2 LQKENI. Trimming removed 10 bases from V and 4 bases from J, with 19 bases in between. The CDR3 runs 14 residues. CDR3 protein: CATSTQGEGYGYTF. The CDR3 DNA reads as TGTGCCACTTCGACCCAGGGTGAAGGCTATGGCTACACCTTC.

The chain carries TRBV7-9 and TRBJ2-7, with D unresolved. Germline V gives CDR1 SEHNR, CDR2 FQNEAQ (reference sequence). This CDR3 comprises 14 residues. V lost 4 bases and J 1 base, leaving 11 bases between the germline ends. The CDR3 nucleotides are TGTGCCAGCAGCTACGGTCCCATGTCCTACGAGCAGTACTTC. Amino acid sequence: CASSYGPMSYEQYF.

CDR3 amino acids: CASSQLAGAVSSYEQYF. The CDR3 DNA follows: TGTGCCAGCAGCCAGTTAGCGGGAGCCGTCTCCTCCTACGAGCAGTACTTC. J is TRBJ2-7 and V is TRBV3-1 (or the pseudogene TRBV3-2); 9 nucleotides align to TRBD2. The CDR3 totals 17 residues. CDR1 LGHDT and CDR2 YNNKEL come from the germline V gene (reference sequence). V shed 3 bases and J 0 bases; nucleotides not matched to a gene: 9.

The rearrangement joins TRBV5-5 to TRBJ2-1; 8 bases are shared with TRBD2. CDR1 and CDR2 from the germline V gene are SGHKS and YYEKEE (reference sequence). V lost 4 bases to trimming and J lost 7 bases; unmatched junction nucleotides: 10. The CDR3 is 15 amino acids. The CDR3 sequence is CASSAAGTSFNEQFF. Here the CDR3 DNA reads TGTGCCAGCAGCGCAGCCGGGACTAGTTTTAATGAGCAGTTCTTC.

This clone was observed a few times. The CDR3 nucleotides read TGTGCCAGCAGCGTGACTGACAGGGGCTCTGGAAACACCATATATTTT. It codes for CASSVTDRGSGNTIYF. The rearrangement uses TRBV9 and TRBJ1-3; 8 bases match TRBD1. The V segment lost 2 bases and the J segment 0 bases; nucleotides outside the gene matches: 4. Looked up from germline, CDR1 is SGDLS and CDR2 is YYNGEE. The CDR3 is 16 amino acids.

The chain recombines TRBV4-3 with TRBJ2-3, with D perhaps matching TRBD2 (6 bases). Trimming left V 1 base short and J 8 bases short, with 7 bases between. Germline V gene lookup returns CDR1 LGHNA and CDR2 YSLEER. The CDR3 covers 12 residues. This CDR3 is CASSQVGGTQYF. CDR3 DNA: TGCGCCAGCAGCCAAGTCGGGGGTACGCAGTATTTT.

V usage is TRBV3-1 (or the pseudogene TRBV3-2) and J usage is TRBJ1-2, with 10 bases identical to TRBD1. This CDR3 comprises 15 residues. V shed 4 bases and J 4 bases; nucleotides not matched to a gene: 6. Germline CDR1 LGHDT, CDR2 YNNKEL (reference sequence). The CDR3 loop is CASSPGTGVFYGYTF. CDR3 sequence (DNA): TGTGCCAGCAGCCCGGGGACAGGGGTGTTCTATGGCTACACCTTC.

The gene calls are TRBV19 and TRBJ1-5; no clear D gene. CDR1 LNHDA and CDR2 SQIVND come from the germline V gene (reference sequence). V was cut by 6 bases and J by 7 bases, with 13 bases left in between. The CDR3 is made up of 13 amino acids. CDR3 residues: CASSSTHGQPQHF. The CDR3 region has the DNA TGTGCCAGTAGCTCCACCCACGGGCAGCCCCAGCATTTT.

V and J are TRBV30 and TRBJ1-6, with TRBD1 as a possible D gene (6 bases). Trimming left V 3 bases short and J 4 bases short, with 16 bases between. Germline V lookup: CDR1 GTSNPN, CDR2 SVGIG (reference sequence). CDR3 length equals 16 residues. Here the CDR3 reads CAWRERQAAYNSPLHF. The CDR3 DNA sequence: TGTGCCTGGAGGGAAAGACAGGCGGCATATAATTCACCCCTCCACTTT.

This CDR3 reads CASSRGQGGANYGYTF. CDR3 DNA: TGTGCCAGCAGCCGAGGACAGGGGGGAGCTAACTATGGCTACACCTTC. The chain uses TRBV3-1 (or the pseudogene TRBV3-2) and TRBJ1-2; TRBD1 matches 10 bases. The CDR3 length is 16 residues. Germline assignment: CDR1 LGHDT and CDR2 YNNKEL (reference sequence). The J segment lost 0 bases and the V segment lost 4 bases, leaving 5 bases of the junction unmatched.

The V gene is TRBV29-1, the J gene TRBJ2-1, with 10 bases fitting TRBD2. The germline V gene encodes CDR1 SQVTM and CDR2 ANQGSEA. This CDR3 has 11 amino acids. Trimming removed 5 bases from V and 12 bases from J; junction bases left unmatched: 4. In nucleotides, the CDR3 is TGCAGCGTTCCAATAGCGGGAGGGCAGTTCTTC. Translating it yields CSVPIAGGQFF.

V usage is TRBV27 and J usage is TRBJ2-7, with 9 bases matching TRBD1. V gave up 3 bases and J gave up 2 bases; unmatched junction bases: 2. The CDR3 contains 14 residues. In germline, CDR1 is MNHEY, CDR2 SMNVEV (reference sequence). The DNA of the CDR3 is TGTGCCAGCAGTTTCACAGGGGGCGCCTACGAGCAGTACTTC. It translates to CASSFTGGAYEQYF.

The rearrangement joins TRBV9 to TRBJ2-3; TRBD1 might be the D (6 bases). With 0 bases removed from V and 2 bases from J, the gap between germline ends came to 13 bases. The CDR3 is 16 residues long. CDR1 SGDLS and CDR2 YYNGEE come from the germline V gene. The CDR3 coding sequence is TGTGCCAGCAGCGTAGATACAGGGATTGTCACAGATACGCAGTATTTT. This codes for CASSVDTGIVTDTQYF. Full variable domain (remainder filled in from reference TRBV9 and TRBJ2-3): DSGVTQTPKHLITATGQRVTLRCSPRSGDLSVYWYQQSLDQGLQFLIQYYNGEERAKGNILERFSAQQFPDLHSELNLSSLELGDSALYFCASSVDTGIVTDTQYFGPGTRLTVL.

This clone has only one observation. The genes are TRBV6-5 and TRBJ2-2, with 7 bases aligning to TRBD1. The CDR3 covers 16 residues. CDR1 is MNHEY, CDR2 SVGAGI, per germline. V shed 0 bases and J 0 bases; nucleotides not matched to a gene: 1. The CDR3 sequence is CASSYSTGSNTGELFF. For the CDR3, the DNA is TGTGCCAGCAGTTACTCGACAGGGTCGAACACCGGGGAGCTGTTTTTT.

A few counts support this clone. The V call is TRBV7-2, the J call TRBJ1-3; D is perhaps TRBD1 (6 bases). The CDR3 loop spans 17 amino acids. Germline CDR1 SGHTA, CDR2 FQGNSA. Trimming cost V 5 bases and J 3 bases, with 20 bases left between them. CDR3 sequence: CASSPYGGGLIGNTIYF. The CDR3, as DNA: TGTGCCAGCAGCCCCTATGGCGGGGGGCTAATTGGAAACACCATATATTTT.

This clone was seen only a few times. V is TRBV6-5 and J is TRBJ2-7; D is perhaps TRBD1 (5 bases). The CDR3 has 13 amino acids. Trimming cost V 6 bases and J 2 bases, with 11 bases left between them. Germline V gene lookup returns CDR1 MNHEY and CDR2 SVGAGI. The CDR3 nucleotides are TGTGCCAGCAGCATGACAGCGACCTACGAGCAGTACTTC. This codes for CASSMTATYEQYF.

V is TRBV4-3 and J is TRBJ1-4; D gene uncertain. Trimming removed 3 bases at V and 8 bases at J, with 19 bases between. The CDR3 extends over 16 amino acids. Germline V gene data show CDR1 as LGHNA and CDR2 as YSLEER. The CDR3 region has the DNA TGCGCCAGCAGCCAGAACAACCCGACGGGATCAGAAAAACTGTTTTTT. Translating it yields CASSQNNPTGSEKLFF.

The DNA for the CDR3 is TGTGCCACCAGTGACCCAGGGGCGTCACAAGAGACCCAGTACTTC. Protein product: CATSDPGASQETQYF. This chain uses TRBV24-1 with TRBJ2-5, with a weak D call TRBD1 (6 bases). V lost 4 bases and J 2 bases, leaving 13 bases between the germline ends. The CDR3 extends over 15 amino acids. The germline V gene encodes CDR1 KGHDR and CDR2 SFDVKD.

Notes on this clone: Other DNA sequences in the same sample also yield this CDR3. The chain combines TRBV18 with TRBJ2-7, with 8 bases fitting TRBD1. Trimming took 2 bases from V and 4 from J; bases not matched to a gene: 4. Germline loops: CDR1 KGHSH, CDR2 LQKENI. This CDR3 has 14 amino acids. This CDR3 is CASSPGTGGYEQYF. The CDR3, as DNA: TGTGCCAGCTCACCAGGGACAGGTGGTTACGAGCAGTACTTC.

The rearrangement links TRBV6-2 or TRBV6-3 to TRBJ2-1, with 12 positions matching TRBD2. Germline V gene lookup returns CDR1 MNHEY and CDR2 SVGEGT. This CDR3 is 20 amino acids long. Trimming removed 6 bases from V and 1 base from J; junction bases left unmatched: 16. As DNA, the CDR3 is TGTGCCAGCAGCAGCCGAGGGGCTAGCGGGGGGGCCTGGTCCTACAATGAGCAGTTCTTC. Translating gives CASSSRGASGGAWSYNEQFF.

This clone has just one count. This sequence joins TRBV7-9 and TRBJ2-2; 8 nucleotides align to TRBD2. The germline V gene encodes CDR1 SEHNR and CDR2 FQNEAQ (reference sequence). This CDR3 contains 13 residues. Trimming at V came to 11 bases and at J to 2 bases, leaving 4 bases not matched to a gene. The CDR3 sequence: CAGGGPNTGELFF. The CDR3 DNA reads TGTGCCGGCGGGGGGCCAAACACCGGGGAGCTGTTTTTT.

The rearrangement joins TRBV25-1 to TRBJ1-1; D may be TRBD1 (6 bases). V dropped 6 bases and J dropped 5 bases, with 13 bases sitting between them. Germline V gives CDR1 MGHDK, CDR2 SYGVNS. This CDR3 has 13 amino acids. This chain's CDR3 is CASRPGGRTEAFF. CDR3 in DNA: TGTGCCAGCAGGCCGGGGGGCCGGACTGAAGCTTTCTTT.

This rearrangement joins TRBV21-1 to TRBJ2-1; the table calls TRBD1, which could not be checked here. TRBV21-1 is given as a pseudogene. The CDR3 runs 11 residues. The CDR3 bases are TGTGCCAGCGGACAGGGGAATGAGCAGTTCTTC. It specifies CASGQGNEQFF.

The rearrangement uses TRBV6-5 and TRBJ1-2; D is perhaps TRBD1 (6 bases). The CDR3 is 14 residues long. V lost 0 bases, J lost 4 bases, and 9 bases lay in between. The germline gives CDR1 MNHEY, CDR2 SVGAGI. The CDR3 region has the DNA TGTGCCAGCAGTTACTCTAGGACAGCCTATGGCTACACCTTC. It is translated as CASSYSRTAYGYTF.

The rearrangement uses TRBV6-1 and TRBJ2-1; no firm D call. CDR3 size: 17 residues. Germline lookup yields CDR1 MNHNS and CDR2 SASEGT. V dropped 2 bases and J dropped 0 bases, with 14 bases sitting between them. CDR3 in amino acids: CASSESVVLFSYNEQFF. In DNA form, the CDR3 reads TGTGCCAGCAGTGAATCGGTCGTTTTGTTCTCCTACAATGAGCAGTTCTTC.